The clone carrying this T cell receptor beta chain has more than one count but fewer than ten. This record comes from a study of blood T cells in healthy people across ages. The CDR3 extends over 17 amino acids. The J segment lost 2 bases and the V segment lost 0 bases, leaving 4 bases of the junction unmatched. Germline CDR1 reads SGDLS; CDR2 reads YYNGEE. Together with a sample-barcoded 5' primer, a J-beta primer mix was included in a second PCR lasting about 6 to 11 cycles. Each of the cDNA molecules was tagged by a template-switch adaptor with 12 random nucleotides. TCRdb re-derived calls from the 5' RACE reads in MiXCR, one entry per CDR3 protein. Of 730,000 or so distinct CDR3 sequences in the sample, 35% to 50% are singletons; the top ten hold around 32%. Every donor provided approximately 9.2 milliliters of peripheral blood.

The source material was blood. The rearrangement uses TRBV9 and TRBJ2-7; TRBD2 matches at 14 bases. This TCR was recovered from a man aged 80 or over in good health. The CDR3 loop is CASSVAGLAGAPYEQYF. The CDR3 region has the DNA TGTGCCAGCAGCGTAGCGGGACTAGCGGGAGCCCCCTACGAGCAGTACTTC.